The 6 T cell receptor beta chains given below trace back to one sample, sequenced in a study of T-cell reconstitution after alpha-beta-depleted transplantation in children. The library targeted TCRbeta and was prepared with unique molecular identifiers. One entry per CDR3 protein, called by TCRdb with MiXCR from the PCR reads. The repertoire holds hundreds of thousands of distinct CDR3 sequences, with about 10% as singletons. Sequenced material: PBMCs, taken before TCRalphabeta/CD19-depleted stem cell transplant. The receptors shown here come from a child aged 2 to 10 with inherited bone marrow failure, due to receive a stem cell transplant.

Comment on this clonotype: A much larger clone lies one base from this, so it may be a read error. This rearrangement joins TRBV9 to TRBJ2-2; TRBD2 matches at 7 bases. From germline, CDR1 is SGDLS and CDR2 YYNGEE. The V segment lost 0 bases and the J segment 6 bases; nucleotides outside the gene matches: 8. The CDR3 spans 16 residues. The chain's CDR3 is CASSVDGGSPAGELFF. The CDR3 bases are TGTGCCAGCAGCGTAGACGGCGGGAGTCCGGCCGGGGAGCTGTTTTTT.

This clonotype was counted between two and nine times. V and J are TRBV5-8 and TRBJ2-3, with D possibly TRBD1 on 6 matching bases. Germline-derived CDR1 and CDR2 are SGHTS and YDEGEE. V lost 4 bases and J 4 bases, leaving 16 bases between the germline ends. This CDR3 region has 15 residues. The CDR3 loop is CASSQQGEGADTQYF. The CDR3 nucleotides read TGTGCCAGCAGCCAACAGGGCGAGGGTGCAGATACGCAGTATTTT.

At least ten counts were recorded for this clonotype. The chain couples TRBV5-6 to TRBJ1-1; no definite D call. This CDR3 is built from 12 residues. Trimming pared 0 bases from V and 7 bases from J, leaving 7 bases between. Germline V gene sequence: CDR1 SGHDT, CDR2 YYEEEE. CDR3 loop: CASSLESDEAFF. The CDR3 coding sequence is TGTGCCAGCAGCTTGGAGTCTGATGAAGCTTTCTTT.

The table lists this clonotype with a few counts. DNA of the CDR3: TGTGCCAGCAGCTACACAGGGGGCGGGGAGCTGTTTTTT. Translating gives CASSYTGGGELFF. The V and J genes are TRBV28 and TRBJ2-2, with 8 bases lining up with TRBD1. The CDR3 runs to 13 residues. Germline lookup yields CDR1 MDHEN and CDR2 SYDVKM. The junction had 4 bases not matched to a gene; V was cut back by 6 bases and J by 7 bases. Full variable domain (missing parts from reference TRBV28 and TRBJ2-2): DVKVTQSSRYLVKRTGEKVFLECVQDMDHENMFWYRQDPGLGLRLIYFSYDVKMKEKGDIPEGYSVSREKKERFSLILESASTNQTSMYLCASSYTGGGELFFGEGSRLTVL.

This clonotype was seen repeatedly, ten times or more. This chain links TRBV9 with TRBJ2-1; TRBD2 is a possible D gene (6 bases). The V end lost 7 bases, the J end lost 0 bases, and 11 bases lay between the germline ends. This CDR3 region has 14 residues. Germline assignment: CDR1 SGDLS and CDR2 YYNGEE. The CDR3 is CASGRESSYNEQFF. CDR3 in DNA: TGTGCCAGCGGACGGGAGAGCTCCTACAATGAGCAGTTCTTC. Full variable domain (remainder filled in from reference TRBV9 and TRBJ2-1): DSGVTQTPKHLITATGQRVTLRCSPRSGDLSVYWYQQSLDQGLQFLIQYYNGEERAKGNILERFSAQQFPDLHSELNLSSLELGDSALYFCASGRESSYNEQFFGPGTRLTVL.

Regarding this clonotype: This clone may be a read error of a much larger clone one base away. The chain's CDR3 is CALSGTVIYEQYF. DNA for the CDR3: TGTGCCCTCAGTGGGACAGTTATCTACGAGCAGTACTTC. This sequence joins TRBV10-3 and TRBJ2-7; 7 nucleotides line up with TRBD1. From germline, CDR1 is ENHRY and CDR2 SYGVKD. The CDR3 is 13 amino acids.